This T cell receptor (beta chain) was obtained from a study of T-cell reconstitution after alpha-beta-depleted transplantation in children. General study findings and limits: At around two months after transplant, the alpha-beta T cells were reportedly derived from several hundred expanded clones that came from non-depleted graft cells. Some patients showed high day-60 TCRbeta diversity, which derived from surviving recipient T cells and thymic progenitors.

This clonotype was seen repeatedly, ten times or more. Its antigen is still unknown. A TCRbeta library incorporating unique molecular identifiers was prepared. TCRdb reanalysed the PCR reads using MiXCR and keeps one entry per CDR3 protein. This sample yields 110,000 or so distinct CDR3 sequences, of which 6.4% are seen a single time; roughly 23% belongs to the top ten. The sample here was PBMCs, mostly from graft donor cells, taken 360 days after TCRalphabeta/CD19-depleted stem cell transplant. The TCR comes from a male patient aged 2 to 9 who had a stem cell transplant for acute lymphoblastic leukemia, so the T cells may come from the graft donor.

DNA of the CDR3: TGCAGCGTCCCTTCATGGGGCATGAACACTGAAGCTTTCTTT. This sequence encodes CSVPSWGMNTEAFF. The V gene is TRBV29-1, the J gene TRBJ1-1, with a possible D match to TRBD1 (5 bases). The CDR3 spans 14 residues. V was cut by 6 bases and J by 0 bases, with 14 bases left in between. CDR1 and CDR2 from the germline V gene are SQVTM and ANQGSEA.